This T cell receptor (beta chain) appears in the sequencing data of a study of blood T cell repertoires in COVID-19. About the research overall: The samples span acute and convalescent COVID-19 from the United States, Italy and Spain. Sources were T cells, B-cell-depleted T cells, or PBMCs; the material itself was cDNA or gDNA.

In the source study's methods: Estimation of nucleated cell counts was performed using reference gene primer amplification. Assay used: immunoSEQ multiplex PCR; TCRdb lists only in-frame clones, some missing. The V and J calls and clone size are taken from that table; D and trimming were inferred from the DNA. The data hold 250,000 to 350,000 clones, with more than 90% observed a single time. A remark on this clone: Additional DNA sequences in this sample encode the identical CDR3.

Germline lookup yields CDR1 MNHEY and CDR2 SVGAGI. Trimming took 0 bases from V and 3 from J, leaving 5 bases between them. The CDR3 contains 13 residues. This receptor was taken from a man aged 55 to 70 who had recovered from COVID-19. This chain links TRBV6-5 with TRBJ1-1; unclear D gene. Sequencing used PBMCs or T cells enriched from blood (not recorded which). The CDR3 nucleotides read TGTGCCAGCAGTTACTCCCGAGACACTGAAGCTTTCTTT. This gives the protein CASSYSRDTEAFF.